Listed below are T cell receptor beta chains from one sample, sequenced in a study of CD8+CD57+ T cells in acquired aplastic anemia. MiXCR, run by TCRdb on the reads, gives a single entry per CDR3 protein. Among some 170,000 distinct CDR3 sequences listed, under 55% were seen once. Sequenced: sorted CD4+, CD8+, or CD8+CD57+ T cells (not recorded which) from PBMCs. The receptor source for this set is a human donor with aplastic anemia. CDR3s include the opening cysteine and the closing phenylalanine or tryptophan. Fields, in order: D gene, V gene, CDR3 length, clone size, J gene, CDR3 protein, CDR3 DNA. The D gene is left open where the match is weak. Clone size is given for some rows only: seen once, a few or many times, or a class if the clone is expanded.

>-|TRBV9|14|-|TRBJ2-5
CASSVVGGEETQYF
TGTGCCAGCAGCGTAGTAGGAGGAGAAGAGACCCAGTACTTC
>-|TRBV10-3|14|-|TRBJ1-2
CAISESGANYGYTF
TGTGCCATCAGTGAGTCAGGGGCGAACTATGGCTACACCTTC
>-|TRBV7-8|14|-|TRBJ2-7
CASSFGPRSYEQYF
TGTGCCAGCAGCTTCGGTCCACGGTCGTACGAGCAGTACTTC
>-|TRBV6-1|14|many|TRBJ1-2
CASTREAGARGYTF
TGTGCCAGCACCCGGGAGGCGGGGGCGCGTGGCTACACCTTC
>-|TRBV19|14|-|TRBJ2-3
CATSSRGAPDTQYF
TGTGCCACCTCTAGCCGCGGGGCCCCAGATACGCAGTATTTT
>TRBD2|TRBV19|14|-|TRBJ2-1
CASSTRGLVNEQFF
TGTGCCAGTAGTACGCGCGGACTAGTCAATGAGCAGTTCTTC
>TRBD1|TRBV2|17|-|TRBJ1-1
CASSDLDRGQQNTEAFF
TGTGCCAGCAGTGATCTGGACAGGGGCCAGCAGAACACTGAAGCTTTCTTT
>TRBD2|TRBV28|16|-|TRBJ2-7
CASSEQGLAGSYEQYF
TGTGCCAGCAGTGAACAGGGACTAGCGGGATCCTACGAGCAGTACTTC
>TRBD1|TRBV24-1|15|-|TRBJ1-2
CATSDGGQGAQGYTF
TGTGCCACCAGTGATGGGGGACAGGGGGCGCAAGGCTACACCTTC
>TRBD1|TRBV2|13|-|TRBJ1-2
CASRTGANYGYTF
TGTGCCAGCAGGACAGGGGCGAACTATGGCTACACCTTC
>-|TRBV15|16|few|TRBJ2-1
CATSSSERTLYNEQFF
TGTGCCACCAGCAGCTCCGAGCGGACCCTATACAATGAGCAGTTCTTC
>-|TRBV29-1|12|-|TRBJ2-2
CSVAANTGELFF
TGCAGCGTAGCCGCGAACACCGGGGAGCTGTTTTTT
>-|TRBV10-3|13|few|TRBJ1-2
CAISESGYGGYTF
TGTGCCATCAGTGAGTCGGGGTATGGTGGCTACACCTTC
>-|TRBV10-3|12|few|TRBJ1-2
CAISDSNYGYTF
TGTGCCATCAGTGATTCTAACTATGGCTACACCTTC
>-|TRBV7-6|18|once|TRBJ2-5
CASSLFASSDGYQETQYF
TGTGCCAGCAGCTTATTTGCCAGCAGTGACGGGTACCAAGAGACCCAGTACTTC
>-|TRBV29-1|12|-|TRBJ2-1
CSVGGRGNEQFF
TGCAGCGTTGGGGGCAGGGGCAATGAGCAGTTCTTC
>TRBD2|TRBV20-1|15|many|TRBJ2-1
CSARNSGGAHNEQFF
TGCAGTGCTAGAAATAGCGGGGGGGCCCACAATGAGCAGTTCTTC
>TRBD1|TRBV7-8|14|-|TRBJ1-1
CASSSGQGYTEAFF
TGTGCCAGCAGCTCGGGACAGGGGTACACTGAAGCTTTCTTT
>TRBD2|TRBV6-2/TRBV6-3|18|-|TRBJ2-1
CASSHETRTSGGAGEQFF
TGTGCCAGCAGTCACGAGACCCGAACTAGCGGGGGGGCCGGTGAGCAGTTCTTC
>TRBD1|TRBV20-1|14|once|TRBJ2-5
CSGSGQVDQETQYF
TGCAGCGGATCGGGACAGGTCGACCAAGAGACCCAGTACTTC
>-|TRBV7-2|13|many|TRBJ2-1
CASSSLLQGQQFF
TGTGCCAGCAGCTCCCTTCTCCAGGGCCAGCAGTTCTTC
>TRBD2|TRBV29-1|15|-|TRBJ2-5
CSGWGVAGGQETQYF
TGCAGCGGCTGGGGGGTAGCGGGGGGACAAGAGACCCAGTACTTC
>-|TRBV7-9|14|many|TRBJ1-2
CASSLEGLQGGYTF
TGTGCCAGCAGCTTAGAGGGGTTACAGGGTGGCTACACCTTC
>-|TRBV20-1|12|many|TRBJ1-3
CSARNRGNTIYF
TGCAGTGCTAGGAATCGCGGAAACACCATATATTTT
>-|TRBV5-6|13|many|TRBJ1-5
CASSVDSNQPQHF
TGTGCCAGCAGCGTGGACAGCAATCAGCCCCAGCATTTT
>TRBD1|TRBV29-1|12|-|TRBJ1-2
CSVGGQGYGYTF
TGCAGCGTTGGTGGACAGGGGTATGGCTACACCTTC
>-|TRBV7-9|11|-|TRBJ2-1
CASSSSYEQFF
TGTGCCAGCAGCTCATCCTATGAGCAGTTCTTC
>-|TRBV25-1|14|-|TRBJ1-5
CARVGRSGNQPQHF
TGTGCTAGAGTTGGCAGGTCGGGCAATCAGCCCCAGCATTTT
>-|TRBV12-3/TRBV12-4|17|many|TRBJ2-1
CASSLDLGGANYNEQFF
TGTGCCAGCAGTTTAGATTTAGGGGGGGCGAATTACAATGAGCAGTTCTTC
>-|TRBV7-2|13|many|TRBJ1-1
CASSWRRDTEAFF
TGTGCCAGCAGCTGGAGGAGGGACACTGAAGCTTTCTTT
>-|TRBV12-3/TRBV12-4|16|many|TRBJ2-7
CASSLARGTDAYEQYF
TGTGCCAGCAGTTTAGCGCGAGGGACTGATGCCTACGAGCAGTACTTC
>-|TRBV7-8|14|-|TRBJ2-7
CASSSVGARNEQYF
TGTGCCAGCAGCTCCGTCGGGGCCAGGAACGAGCAGTACTTC
>TRBD2|TRBV5-1|16|-|TRBJ2-5
CASSFPIAGELETQYF
TGCGCCAGCAGCTTTCCAATAGCGGGGGAGTTGGAGACCCAGTACTTC
>-|TRBV7-9|12|-|TRBJ2-7
CASSLKSGEQYF
TGTGCCAGCAGCTTAAAGTCAGGGGAGCAGTACTTC
>-|TRBV29-1|14|-|TRBJ2-1
CSVDDRRLYNEQFF
TGCAGCGTTGACGACAGACGACTCTACAATGAGCAGTTCTTC
>TRBD1|TRBV7-3|12|-|TRBJ2-2
CASSPGQLELFF
TGTGCCAGCAGCCCGGGACAGCTGGAGCTGTTTTTT
>-|TRBV12-3/TRBV12-4|17|-|TRBJ2-6
CASSQTGPLSGANVLTF
TGTGCCAGCAGTCAGACAGGCCCACTCTCTGGGGCCAACGTCCTGACTTTC
>-|TRBV2|13|-|TRBJ1-2
CASSPLRGNGYTF
TGTGCCAGCAGCCCTCTTAGGGGGAATGGCTACACCTTC
>-|TRBV24-1|13|many|TRBJ1-2
CATSDLLGYGYTF
TGTGCCACCAGTGATTTGCTAGGGTATGGCTACACCTTC
>-|TRBV4-2|17|many|TRBJ1-2
CASSHRDRRRSNYGYTF
TGTGCCAGCAGTCACAGAGACAGACGACGGTCTAACTATGGCTACACCTTC
>TRBD1|TRBV5-4|16|-|TRBJ2-7
CASSVGSGQGAYEQYF
TGTGCCAGCAGCGTCGGGTCGGGACAGGGGGCGTACGAGCAGTACTTC
>TRBD2|TRBV29-1|14|many|TRBJ2-1
CSGFLAGVYHEQFF
TGCAGCGGGTTTCTAGCGGGAGTTTACCATGAGCAGTTCTTC
>-|TRBV20-1|14|many|TRBJ1-1
CSARLGHQNTEAFF
TGCAGTGCTAGACTAGGACACCAGAACACTGAAGCTTTCTTT
>TRBD1|TRBV7-9|13|medium-sized|TRBJ2-7
CASSFGTAYEQYF
TGTGCCAGCAGCTTCGGGACAGCCTACGAGCAGTACTTC
>-|TRBV5-1|15|-|TRBJ1-2
CASSAAETGLDGYTF
TGCGCCAGCAGCGCGGCCGAAACAGGGTTAGATGGCTACACCTTC
>TRBD1|TRBV3-1|14|few|TRBJ1-4
CASSGGQGREELFF
TGTGCCAGCAGCGGAGGACAGGGTCGCGAAGAACTGTTTTTT
>TRBD1|TRBV10-3|14|-|TRBJ2-5
CAISQTGGRETQYF
TGTGCCATCAGTCAAACAGGGGGGCGGGAGACCCAGTACTTC
>TRBD2|TRBV24-1|16|-|TRBJ2-6
CATSGDYNSGANVLTF
TGTGCCACCAGTGGGGACTATAACTCTGGGGCCAACGTCCTGACTTTC
>TRBD1|TRBV3-1|14|-|TRBJ1-6
CASGRTGMESPLHF
TGTGCCAGCGGACGGACAGGGATGGAGTCACCCCTCCACTTT
>TRBD1|TRBV5-1|14|many|TRBJ1-1
CASSDQGGNTEAFF
TGCGCCAGCAGCGACCAGGGGGGGAACACTGAAGCTTTCTTT
>-|TRBV15|14|many|TRBJ1-2
CATSRDLANYGYTF
TGTGCCACCAGCAGAGATCTAGCTAACTATGGCTACACCTTC
>-|TRBV7-2|11|-|TRBJ2-2
CASSLKRELFF
TGTGCCAGCAGCTTAAAGCGGGAGCTGTTTTTT